A selection of T cell receptor beta chains follows, all from one sample in a study of CD8 T cells in ankylosing spondylitis. TCRdb independently ran MiXCR on the 5' RACE reads; one entry per CDR3 protein. The sample contains 150,000 or so distinct CDR3 sequences, about 32% of which appear only once. What was sequenced was synovial fluid, either unsorted or a sorted T cell fraction (not recorded which). The source is a male donor with ankylosing spondylitis. The conserved cysteine and the conserved F or W are not part of the CDR3 here. The order of the fields is D gene, V gene, CDR3 protein. A D gene is named only where the DNA matches it firmly.

TRBD2	TRBV20-1	SAPVAGVGWDTQY
-	TRBV7-2	ASTDYLSTDTQY
TRBD1	TRBV5-8	ASSFPGTVQNIQY
TRBD2	TRBV5-4	ASSFASGNYNEQF
-	TRBV6-2/TRBV6-3	ASSYGGFVGPSGDYGYT
TRBD2	TRBV20-1	SARVAAGSGLAGGINTDTQY
-	TRBV12-3/TRBV12-4	ASSPGLSSYEQY
TRBD1	TRBV6-1	ASSAGTGWPQRAEAF
-	TRBV20-1	SASEQIYNEQF
TRBD2	TRBV5-1	ASSISGRAGNEQF
-	TRBV20-1	SAGTGIGGTDTQY
-	TRBV12-3/TRBV12-4	ASSFGAQSAGNTIY
-	TRBV5-1	ASSPVGEEPQH
-	TRBV7-9	ASSLAVSPGNTIY
-	TRBV7-2	ASSPRTDTYNEQF
-	TRBV20-1	SANGWQDEQF
TRBD2	TRBV5-1	ASSPGTSGRNEQF
-	TRBV25-1	ASSDGPSAF
TRBD1	TRBV10-3	AISGQGNTEAF
-	TRBV7-2	ASSNSPGAGYT
TRBD2	TRBV5-1	ASAPSTSGSNTGELF
-	TRBV10-3	AISEGSSNQPQH
-	TRBV7-2	ASSRDKQYEQY
TRBD1	TRBV12-3/TRBV12-4	ASSAGSTGVSNQPQH
-	TRBV3-1	ASSQDPRGRETQY
-	TRBV5-1	ASQPGLGWDKQF
-	TRBV27	ASSLSHRAEGYT
TRBD2	TRBV4-3	ASSQMGIRGWAGGSNEQF
-	TRBV12-3/TRBV12-4	ASSSLDGTDTQY
TRBD2	TRBV12-3/TRBV12-4	ANQPTGLAGVRGFTDTQY
-	TRBV19	ASSVGSRVGTGELF
-	TRBV18	ASSQGRDTDTQY
-	TRBV5-1	ASSSGARVEGLNTEAF
TRBD2	TRBV11-3	ASSLEGEAGSWEVAFDYNEQF
-	TRBV5-4	ASSLDSLGARNTEAF
TRBD2	TRBV4-1	ASSRQLAGETQY
-	TRBV28	ASSPRQRLPNYGYT
-	TRBV12-3/TRBV12-4	ASSIQGAGGSYNEQF
-	TRBV9	ASSANRKTYNEQF
-	TRBV3-1	ASSVTPDITDTQY
-	TRBV7-2	ASSQTTNYGYT
-	TRBV2	ASSGREGTEAF
-	TRBV20-1	SARDGPNTEAF
-	TRBV19	ASSVGPAGTEAF
TRBD2	TRBV4-1	ASSQVTSGSYNEQF
TRBD2	TRBV6-4	ASSDSSGRADTQY
-	TRBV20-1	SASVTPTAEAF
-	TRBV21-1	ASSNIAGSEAF